This record looks at one TCR beta chain sequence and its context. Its antigen remains undetermined. Qualities for individual bases were not recorded, and no much larger clone is one base off. This sample is drawn from a study of OX40 agonist ivuxolimab in advanced cancers. With regard to the full study: Ivuxolimab was a fully human IgG2 agonistic monoclonal antibody targeting the costimulatory receptor OX40 (CD134). Partial responses occurred in three dose-escalation patients, of whom one had hepatocellular carcinoma and two had cutaneous melanoma. Intravenous ivuxolimab was administered to patients every 2 weeks at six dose levels: 0.01, 0.1, 0.3, 1.5, 3 and 10 mg/kg. Of the approximately 54 patients in dose escalation, 19 had hepatocellular carcinoma, around 15 had melanoma, 9 had renal cell carcinoma and 9 had head and neck cancer. The paper covers the monotherapy dose-escalation part of the phase I ivuxolimab trial, which included N ≈ 57 patients. Prior anti-PD-1, anti-PD-L1 or anti-CTLA-4 therapy was permitted, and approximately 40% of dose-escalation patients had received checkpoint inhibitors. In the dose-escalation cohort, 82.7% of patients were male, and the mean age was around 65 years with a range of roughly 23 to 90. The point of sequencing TCRbeta in the periphery was to test whether ivuxolimab changed TCR sequence diversity and drove clonal T-cell expansion.

Measured from the cysteine to the phenylalanine, the CDR3 is 13 residues long. CDR3 DNA is the only sequence kept; it has 39 bases, read in frame from the first base. Trimming removed 10 bases from V and 0 bases from J, leaving 13 bases between the germline ends. For CDR1 and CDR2, the germline V gene lists SNHLY and FYNNEI. To sequence the TCRbeta CDR3 region, genomic DNA was isolated from the sorted cells. TCRbeta CDR3 regions were sequenced using the immunoSEQ Assay. The source is immuneACCESS, and TCRdb retained only in-frame sequences with V and J called. Part of the clones is not carried over; for the studies checked, unresolved V genes explain less than half of this, and the remainder is unexplained. The sample includes about 41,000 clones, with more than 75% observed a single time. The ten biggest clones cover around 3.4% of the sample. Results and caveats for the whole study, not just this receptor: In the 0.1-3.0 mg/kg groups, partial responders had among the lowest normalized peripheral clonal expansion, particularly in CD8+ T cells. On average, CD8+ T cells showed more expanded clones than CD4+ T cells after ivuxolimab. At doses of 0.1 to 3.0 mg/kg, clonal expansion of both CD4+ and CD8+ blood T cells was observed from baseline to week 6. Low levels of normalized T-cell clonal expansion were also shown by some nonresponding patients. Which antigens the clonally expanded peripheral T cells were specific for was not determined.

Patients with autoimmune disease history or receiving systemic immunosuppression were excluded from the trial. Peripheral blood for TCR sequencing was drawn from every dose cohort at baseline, at cycle 4 day 1 and at cycle 7 day 1. The samples were drawn from a first-in-human, open-label, multicenter phase I dose-escalation trial of ivuxolimab. Adults with locally advanced or metastatic melanoma, renal cell carcinoma, hepatocellular carcinoma or head and neck squamous cell carcinoma were enrolled in the trial. Before TCR sequencing, CD4+ and CD8+ T cells were separately sorted from peripheral blood.

The V and J segments used are TRBV2 and TRBJ2-7, with a weak D call of TRBD2 (5 bases match). Specimen: CD4+ or CD8+ T cells sorted from blood, collected in a trial of the OX40 agonist ivuxolimab. The sequence was obtained from an adult with an advanced solid tumor such as melanoma, head and neck, liver or kidney cancer. The CDR3 protein is CAIPLGSSYEQYF. The nucleotide sequence is given as TGTGCCATCCCACTAGGAAGCTCCTACGAGCAGTACTTC.